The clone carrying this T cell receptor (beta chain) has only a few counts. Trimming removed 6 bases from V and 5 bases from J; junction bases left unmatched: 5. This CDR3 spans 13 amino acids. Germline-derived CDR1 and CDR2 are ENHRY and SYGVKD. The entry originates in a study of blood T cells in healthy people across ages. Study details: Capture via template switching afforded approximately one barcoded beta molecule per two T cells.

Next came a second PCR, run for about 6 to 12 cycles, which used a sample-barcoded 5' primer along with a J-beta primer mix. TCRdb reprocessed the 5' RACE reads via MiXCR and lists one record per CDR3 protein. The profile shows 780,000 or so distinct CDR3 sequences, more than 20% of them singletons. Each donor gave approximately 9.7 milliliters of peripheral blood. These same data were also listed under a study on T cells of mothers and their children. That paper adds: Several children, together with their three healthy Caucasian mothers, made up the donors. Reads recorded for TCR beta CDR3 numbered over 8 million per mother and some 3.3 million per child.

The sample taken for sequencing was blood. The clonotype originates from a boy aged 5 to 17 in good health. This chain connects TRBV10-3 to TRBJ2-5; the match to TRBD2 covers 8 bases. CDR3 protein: CAISVTSEETQYF. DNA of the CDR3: TGTGCCATCAGCGTGACTAGCGAGGAGACCCAGTACTTC.